This T cell receptor (beta chain) was found in a study of T cell responses to AZD1222 COVID-19 vaccine. Germline CDR1 and CDR2: SGHTA and FQGNSA. V was clipped by 3 bases and J by 1 base, with 9 bases between them. The length of the CDR3 is 14 residues. The repertoire was sequenced with immunoSEQ multiplex PCR; TCRdb's copy has only in-frame clones and lacks some. The repertoire consists of tens of thousands of clones, with about 78% occurring once and the leading ten covering 3.5% to 5%. The sequence came from an adult in good health. The sequences come from peripheral blood, collected on day 0 of AZD1222 vaccination. This chain links TRBV7-2 with TRBJ1-1; D gene ambiguous. Here the CDR3 DNA reads TGTGCCAGCAGCTTTTCCCAAGGGAACACTGAAGCTTTCTTT. Protein sequence: CASSFSQGNTEAFF. Full variable domain (rest looked up from reference TRBV7-2 and TRBJ1-1): GAGVSQSPSNKVTEKGKDVELRCDPISGHTALYWYRQSLGQGLEFLIYFQGNSAPDKSGLPSDRFSAERTGGSVSTLTIQRTQQEDSAVYLCASSFSQGNTEAFFGQGTRLTVV.